This T cell receptor (beta chain) derives from a study of OX40 agonist ivuxolimab in advanced cancers. Background on the study: Ivuxolimab is an agonistic anti-OX40 (CD134) antibody, and patients were treated with it. Partial responses, seen in three patients, involved one hepatocellular carcinoma and two cutaneous melanomas. General observations from the study: Researchers report that CD8+ T cells had, on average, more expanded clones than CD4+.

TCRdb's copy holds only in-frame clones and misses some; the assay was immunoSEQ multiplex PCR. The sample has approximately 100,000 clones; about 91% are singletons. People who had autoimmune disease history or systemic immunosuppression were excluded. Of note for this clone: Antigen unknown.

The sequence was collected from an adult with an advanced solid tumor such as melanoma, head and neck, liver or kidney cancer. The source material was CD4+ or CD8+ T cells sorted from blood, sampled in a trial of the OX40 agonist ivuxolimab.

CDR3 loop: CASRGRLKLNTGELFF. The CDR3 bases are TGTGCCAGCAGGGGACGGCTCAAACTTAACACCGGGGAGCTGTTTTTT. The V and J genes are TRBV7-9 and TRBJ2-2; D may match TRBD1 or TRBD2 (5 bases each). Germline CDR1 SEHNR, CDR2 FQNEAQ (reference sequence). With 6 bases removed from V and 2 bases from J, the gap between germline ends came to 16 bases. There are 16 residues in the CDR3.